This TCR beta chain was found in a study of post-analysis software for immune sequencing data (dated by TCRdb to between 2015 and 2017). Describing the broader study: Recorded disease courses included relapsing-remitting, secondary progressive and progressive-relapsing multiple sclerosis, with some patients lacking subtype annotation. The multiple sclerosis patient repertoires were compared with around ten previously published healthy control repertoires from donors aged 6 to 25 years. A subset of samples was prepared in parallel using single-end sample barcoding, then pooled and co-amplified after Illumina adapter ligation. Overall results and qualifications from the work: Multiple sclerosis patients had significantly lower normalized Chao1 diversity than controls, a result that suggests substantial peripheral T-cell clonal expansion. Patients showed significantly higher frequencies than controls for about 5 TRBV segments, among them TRBV5-6, TRBV5-1 and TRBV20-1. When samples were clustered directly using the F measure, samples prepared in the same batch co-clustered strongly, which prompted a batch-effect correction. The control group was slightly older than the multiple sclerosis patient group.

Library creation used PCR. The sample was run on an Illumina HiSeq 2500. To reduce PCR and sequencing biases, unique molecular identifiers were incorporated into the TCR beta cDNA libraries. Per 1 to 10 million input T cells, roughly 0.5 million cDNA molecules were obtained, such that each molecule approximated one T cell. The patient libraries were prepared and sequenced using the same protocol as the earlier healthy control dataset. Within a given batch, samples were prepared together, multiplexed and sequenced on the same HiSeq lane. From the authors' description of their analysis: Raw barcoded reads were processed with MIGEC, discarding single-read molecular identifier groups before consensus assembly and CDR3 extraction. VDJtools was used for post-analysis of the clonotype tables, with diversity normalized by down-sampling every dataset to the smallest sample size. To correct batch-related cross-sample contamination, repertoire overlap clustering matched CDR3 amino acid sequences but not nucleotide sequences. TCRdb trimmed the raw reads at Q25, called clones with MiXCR and kept productive beta chains. Under each unique CDR3 protein, matching rows form one entry showing the most common genes and DNA. The V and J calls were determined by TCRdb, not by the authors. The sample table holds roughly 570,000 distinct CDR3 sequences, of which approximately 34% were seen once. The ten biggest clones cover 4.5% to 7.5% of the sample.

To demonstrate the VDJtools post-analysis software, the study profiled TCR beta repertoires from the peripheral blood of about 13 young patients with multiple sclerosis. The patients with multiple sclerosis were children and adolescents between roughly 6 and 17 years of age. Including cysteine and phenylalanine, the CDR3 has 14 amino acids. The only DNA kept is the CDR3, 42 bases in frame from the first base. V was cut back by 5 bases and J by 1 base, leaving a gap of 15 bases between them. The CDR1 and CDR2 encoded by the germline V gene are SQVTM and ANQGSEA. This clonotype was counted ten times or more. Its antigen specificity is not known. No base qualities exist here, and no much larger clone lies one base off it.

The receptor was isolated from a girl aged 2-17 years with multiple sclerosis. Sequencing was done on a sample of blood. Rearrangement joined TRBV29-1 to TRBJ2-7, with TRBD1 tentatively as D gene (5 bases match). Read as DNA, the sequence is TGCAGCGTTAGGTACAGGAGTTATTCCTACGAGCAGTACTTC. This translates into CSVRYRSYSYEQYF.